The 21 T cell receptor beta chains below come from one sample, sequenced in a study of T cells in Graves' hyperthyroidism and ophthalmopathy. Amplification of TCR beta CDR3 regions used RNA as the template. First-round RT-PCR targeting the TCR CDR3 was performed with the HTBI primer set. TCRdb processed the multiplex PCR reads anew with MiXCR; each CDR3 protein has one entry. Of 600,000 or so distinct CDR3 sequences in the sample, 14% are singletons; the top ten hold roughly 7%. The sample was blood. The receptors here all came from a woman under 30 with Graves' ophthalmopathy.

This clonotype has more than one count but fewer than ten. The J gene is TRBJ2-3, the V gene TRBV9; 16 nucleotides line up with TRBD2. Per the germline V gene, CDR1 is SGDLS and CDR2 is YYNGEE. The CDR3 runs 20 residues. V shed 0 bases, J shed 2 bases, and the junction held 9 bases outside the gene matches. The CDR3 DNA follows: TGTGCCAGCAGCGTAGCTACCGGGACTAGCGGGAGGGCTGACACAGATACGCAGTATTTT. Protein: CASSVATGTSGRADTDTQYF.

This clonotype was recorded a few times. A read error may be the cause here, since a much bigger clone is one base away. This chain connects TRBV6-6 to TRBJ2-2, with D unclear. The CDR3 is 11 amino acids. Germline values: CDR1 MNHNY, CDR2 SVGAGI (reference sequence). Trimming took 2 bases from V and 6 from J, leaving 1 base between them. CDR3 residues: CASSYAGELFF. The CDR3 region has the DNA TGTGCCAGCAGTTACGCCGGGGAGCTGTTTTTT.

At least ten counts were recorded for this clonotype. The chain recombines TRBV6-1 with TRBJ1-2; D might be TRBD1 (5 bases). CDR3 size: 14 residues. Germline V CDR1 and CDR2: MNHNS, SASEGT. Deletions cut 6 bases from V and 8 bases from J, with 19 bases between. The CDR3 here is CASSPAGSLAGYTF. CDR3 bases: TGTGCCAGCAGCCCTGCAGGGTCCTTGGCCGGCTACACCTTC.

A few counts support this clonotype. The chain uses TRBV4-1 and TRBJ2-7; D is unresolved. This CDR3 is 14 amino acids long. Trimming took 0 bases from V and 2 from J, leaving 8 bases between them. Germline CDR1 MGHRA, CDR2 YSYEKL. CDR3 region: CASSQDRRAYEQYF. CDR3 coding DNA: TGCGCCAGCAGCCAAGATCGAAGGGCCTACGAGCAGTACTTC.

This clonotype came up many times. The rearrangement uses TRBV7-9 and TRBJ2-5; D is perhaps TRBD1 (5 bases). V was trimmed by 3 bases and J by 1 base, leaving 21 bases between them. Per germline, CDR1 SEHNR and CDR2 FQNEAQ (reference sequence). CDR3 length: 18 residues. CDR3: CASSFGAWAWGPQETQYF. The CDR3 nucleotides read TGTGCCAGCAGCTTTGGGGCGTGGGCGTGGGGCCCCCAAGAGACCCAGTACTTC.

This clonotype occurred a few times. V gene TRBV6-5 combines with J gene TRBJ2-1; unclear D gene. Germline V gene sequence: CDR1 MNHEY, CDR2 SVGAGI. This CDR3 is built from 13 residues. The V end was cut by 0 bases, the J end by 9 bases, with 9 bases between. The CDR3 is CASSYSIAIEQFF. The DNA of the CDR3 is TGTGCCAGCAGTTACTCGATTGCGATTGAGCAGTTCTTC.

This clonotype has only a few counts. The chain has TRBV7-9 and TRBJ2-7, with D unresolved. V lost 1 base and J 5 bases, leaving 15 bases between the germline ends. CDR3 size: 15 residues. Germline-derived CDR1 and CDR2 are SEHNR and FQNEAQ (reference sequence). The CDR3 protein is CASSLVRLTPDEQYF. As DNA, the CDR3 is TGTGCCAGCAGCTTAGTGCGATTGACGCCTGACGAGCAGTACTTC.

This clonotype occurred many times. The gene calls are TRBV30 and TRBJ2-5; D is perhaps TRBD2 (5 bases). Germline V CDR1 and CDR2: GTSNPN, SVGIG (reference sequence). The CDR3 has 12 residues. V was shortened by 6 bases and J by 2 bases, with 10 bases between the two germline ends. The CDR3 region has the DNA TGTGCCTGCTCCGGGGTTCAAGAGACCCAGTACTTC. This encodes CACSGVQETQYF.

In the case of this clonotype: This sequence may be a read error, since a much larger clone differs from it by one base. This chain uses TRBV5-1 with TRBJ2-3, with D possibly being TRBD2 (6 bases). V was trimmed by 1 base and J by 5 bases, leaving 8 bases between them. CDR1 SGHRS and CDR2 YFSETQ come from the germline V gene. The CDR3 has 13 amino acids. In DNA form, the CDR3 reads TGCGCCAGCAGCTTGTCGGGAGAAGATACGCAGTATTTT. Amino acids: CASSLSGEDTQYF.

At least ten counts were recorded for this clonotype. J is TRBJ2-5 and V is TRBV28; D possibly corresponds to TRBD2 (9 bases). The V and J ends lost 2 bases and 5 bases respectively, with 21 bases between them. CDR3 length: 17 residues. The germline CDR1 and CDR2 sequences are MDHEN and SYDVKM. CDR3 coding DNA: TGTGCCAGCAGTTTACTGGTCAGGACAGGGACTAGCGAGACCCAGTACTTC. Translating gives CASSLLVRTGTSETQYF. The whole variable domain, remainder taken from reference TRBV28 and TRBJ2-5, is DVKVTQSSRYLVKRTGEKVFLECVQDMDHENMFWYRQDPGLGLRLIYFSYDVKMKEKGDIPEGYSVSREKKERFSLILESASTNQTSMYLCASSLLVRTGTSETQYFGPGTRLLVL.

The table lists this clonotype with many counts. This chain uses TRBV12-3 or TRBV12-4 with TRBJ1-4; possibly TRBD1 for D (5 bases). The V and J ends lost 5 bases and 0 bases respectively, with 25 bases between them. This CDR3 is built from 20 residues. CDR3 amino acids: CASSPSLVGDVIATNEKLFF. CDR3 in DNA: TGTGCCAGCAGTCCAAGCCTAGTGGGGGACGTAATTGCAACTAATGAAAAACTGTTTTTT.

Details on this clonotype: A read error may produce the germline difference seen at one junction end. This chain links TRBV6-1 with TRBJ2-1; TRBD1 aligns across 7 bases. The CDR3 consists of 16 residues. In germline, CDR1 is MNHNS, CDR2 SASEGT. CDR3 nucleotide sequence: TGTGCCAGCGCCCCTTCCGGGACAGAGTATTACAATGGGCAGTTCTTC. Translated, it gives CASAPSGTEYYNGQFF.

This clonotype appeared many times. The CDR3 reads CASSSNRGIRTDTQYF. CDR3 sequence (DNA): TGTGCCAGCAGCTCGAACAGGGGCATCCGCACAGATACGCAGTATTTT. The chain is built from TRBV6-1 and TRBJ2-3; 7 nucleotides agree with TRBD1. V lost 6 bases, J lost 1 base, and 10 bases stayed unmatched. The V gene's germline CDR1 is MNHNS and CDR2 SASEGT. The CDR3 runs 16 residues.

The rearrangement uses TRBV7-9 and TRBJ2-3; maybe TRBD1 (6 bases). The closer fit of TRBJ1-5 to the DNA end suggests the J call may be wrong. Per germline, CDR1 SEHNR and CDR2 FQNEAQ (reference sequence). The CDR3 is made up of 15 amino acids. CDR3 sequence reads: CASSSDRADTDTQHF. In DNA form, the CDR3 reads TGTGCCAGCAGTTCGGACAGAGCCGACACAGATACGCAGCATTTT.

This clonotype has ten or more counts. CDR3 sequence (DNA): TGTGCCAGCTCACCACAAGAAGGGGACCAGTACTTC. It translates to CASSPQEGDQYF. The chain links TRBV18 to TRBJ2-5, with TRBD1 as a possible D gene (5 bases). This CDR3 is built from 12 residues. The germline gives CDR1 KGHSH, CDR2 LQKENI. Trimming removed 1 base from V and 10 bases from J, with 10 bases in between.

The CDR3 DNA is TGTGCCAGCAGTTACTCGGCAGCAGCGGGAGCCTACAATGAGCAGTTCTTC. Protein: CASSYSAAAGAYNEQFF. The chain has TRBV6-6 and TRBJ2-1; 8 bases fit TRBD2. This CDR3 region has 17 residues. Germline loops: CDR1 MNHNY, CDR2 SVGAGI (reference sequence). Unmatched junction bases numbered 6, after V lost 0 bases and J lost 2 bases.

Ten or more counts support this clonotype. V gene TRBV7-9 combines with J gene TRBJ1-1; D ambiguous. Germline values: CDR1 SEHNR, CDR2 FQNEAQ (reference sequence). This CDR3 has 11 amino acids. V lost 3 bases and J lost 3, with 2 bases in between. The CDR3 is CASSFYTEAFF. CDR3 coding DNA: TGTGCCAGCAGCTTCTACACTGAAGCTTTCTTT.

This clonotype was recorded many times. The V and J genes are TRBV6-5 and TRBJ2-5; TRBD2 matches 7 bases. Germline V gene sequence: CDR1 MNHEY, CDR2 SVGAGI. V lost 3 bases and J lost 10; bases outside the gene matches: 23. CDR3 size: 18 residues. The CDR3 DNA reads as TGTGCCAGCAGTTATGGGGCGGGGCCTAGCGGCCAGGACGGGGGCCAGTACTTC. It is translated as CASSYGAGPSGQDGGQYF.

As regards this clonotype: The CDR3 carries no conserved terminal phenylalanine or tryptophan, so it likely arises from a read error. The chain recombines TRBV7-2 with TRBJ2-1, with 11 bases aligning to TRBD2. Per germline, CDR1 SGHTA and CDR2 FQGNSA. V lost 5 bases and J lost 5; bases outside the gene matches: 11. The CDR3 has 17 residues. CDR3 in DNA: TGTGCCAGCAGCCTTCGTCGGGGACTAGCGGAGAACAATGAGCAGTTCTCC. Amino acids: CASSLRRGLAENNEQFS.

This clonotype has a count of ten or more. V usage is TRBV12-3 or TRBV12-4 and J usage is TRBJ1-1; D call uncertain. Trimming pared 6 bases from V and 8 bases from J, leaving 10 bases between. The CDR3 contains 11 residues. The CDR3 DNA reads as TGTGCCAGCAGCTCCCCGGGGGAAGCTTTCTTT. Translation gives CASSSPGEAFF.

This clonotype was counted only a few times. The chain has TRBV10-3 and TRBJ2-6; maybe TRBD1 (5 bases). The CDR3 spans 20 residues. The V end lost 2 bases, the J end lost 1 base, and 21 bases lay between the germline ends. Germline V gene data show CDR1 as ENHRY and CDR2 as SYGVKD. The CDR3 DNA reads TGTGCCATCAGTGAGCCGCCTATTCAGGGTAGCCCTTCTGGGGCCAACGTCCTGACTTTC. It specifies CAISEPPIQGSPSGANVLTF.